Listed here are 27 T cell receptor beta chains from one sample, sequenced in a study of control samples from healthy donors and cancer patients. Assay used: immunoSEQ multiplex PCR; TCRdb lists only in-frame clones, some missing. This table has around 70,000 clones, about 94% appearing once. Sequencing was done on a sample of blood. The origin of the receptors is a woman younger than 45 in good health.

J is TRBJ2-1 and V is TRBV5-1, with 15 positions matching TRBD2. This CDR3 spans 17 amino acids. Germline V CDR1 and CDR2: SGHRS, YFSETQ. The V and J ends lost 4 bases and 6 bases, in that order; junction bases with no gene match: 8. For the CDR3, the DNA is TGCGCCAGCAGCCCCGGGGGACTAGCGGGGGGACTCAATGAGCAGTTCTTC. As protein: CASSPGGLAGGLNEQFF.

This sequence joins TRBV10-2 and TRBJ1-5; 10 bases fit TRBD1. The CDR3 is 14 amino acids. The V gene's germline CDR1 is WSHSY and CDR2 SAAADI. The junction had 2 bases not matched to a gene; V was cut back by 4 bases and J by 5 bases. CDR3 nucleotides: TGCGCCAGCAGTGGGGACAGGGGCGATCAGCCCCAGCATTTT. This codes for CASSGDRGDQPQHF.

The chain combines TRBV19 with TRBJ1-1; D uncertain. Looked up from germline, CDR1 is LNHDA and CDR2 is SQIVND (reference sequence). The CDR3 contains 15 residues. Trimming removed 1 base at V and 0 bases at J, with 9 bases between. This chain's CDR3 is CASSIGFTMNTEAFF. DNA of the CDR3: TGTGCCAGTAGTATAGGCTTCACCATGAACACTGAAGCTTTCTTT.

This sequence joins TRBV2 and TRBJ1-4; D is uncertain. Germline V gives CDR1 SNHLY, CDR2 FYNNEI. Trimming shortened V by 1 base and J by 7 bases, and 7 bases separated the two germline ends. The CDR3 spans 13 residues. The CDR3 region has the DNA TGTGCCAGCAGTGAAGAAGGATTTGAAAAACTGTTTTTT. This sequence encodes CASSEEGFEKLFF.

The chain joins TRBV10-3 to TRBJ1-4, with D perhaps TRBD1 (6 bases). Germline V CDR1 and CDR2: ENHRY, SYGVKD. With 4 bases removed from V and 8 bases from J, the gap between germline ends came to 20 bases. This CDR3 has 16 residues. For the CDR3, the DNA is TGTGCCATCAGTGCGCGACTGGGGGCAGAGGGGGAAAAACTGTTTTTT. Translated, it gives CAISARLGAEGEKLFF.

The J gene is TRBJ2-5, the V gene TRBV5-1; 8 nucleotides line up with TRBD1. The trim removed 3 bases at V and 4 bases at J, leaving 11 bases unmatched. The CDR3 totals 16 residues. The germline V gene has CDR1 SGHRS and CDR2 YFSETQ. Here the CDR3 DNA reads TGCGCCAGCAGCTGGAACCCGACAGGGGTGGGAGAGACCCAGTACTTC. The encoded protein is CASSWNPTGVGETQYF. Using reference TRBV5-1 and TRBJ2-5 for the parts outside the CDR3, the full variable domain is KAGVTQTPRYLIKTRGQQVTLSCSPISGHRSVSWYQQTPGQGLQFLFEYFSETQRNKGNFPGRFSGRQFSNSRSEMNVSTLELGDSALYLCASSWNPTGVGETQYFGPGTRLLVL.

The J gene is TRBJ1-4, the V gene TRBV4-1; D possibly corresponds to TRBD1 (5 bases). The CDR3 contains 15 residues. Trimming shortened V by 2 bases and J by 7 bases, and 14 bases separated the two germline ends. In germline, CDR1 is MGHRA, CDR2 YSYEKL. DNA of the CDR3: TGCGCCAGCAGCCAAAGCGGGGCGCGCGGTGAAAAACTGTTTTTT. Residues: CASSQSGARGEKLFF.

The V gene is TRBV5-5, the J gene TRBJ1-4, with a tentative D call TRBD1 (6 bases). Deletions cut 4 bases from V and 4 bases from J, with 11 bases between. The CDR3 spans 14 residues. Germline V gene lookup returns CDR1 SGHKS and CDR2 YYEKEE (reference sequence). CDR3 sequence reads: CASSPGQFNEKLFF. The DNA of the CDR3 is TGTGCCAGCAGCCCAGGACAGTTTAATGAAAAACTGTTTTTT.

The gene calls are TRBV7-2 and TRBJ1-4; unclear D gene. The CDR3 runs 12 residues. Germline V gives CDR1 SGHTA, CDR2 FQGNSA. V shed 3 bases and J shed 7 bases, with 6 bases lying between them. CDR3 residues: CASSFSAEKLFF. CDR3 DNA: TGTGCCAGCAGCTTCAGCGCTGAAAAACTGTTTTTT.

The chain has TRBV2 and TRBJ2-1, with 9 bases matching TRBD1. V gave up 6 bases and J gave up 8 bases; unmatched junction bases: 8. The CDR3 sequence is 14 residues long. The germline CDR1 and CDR2 sequences are SNHLY and FYNNEI. The CDR3 coding sequence is TGTGCCAGCAGAAGATTTACAGGGGGCCATGAGCAGTTCTTC. The encoded protein is CASRRFTGGHEQFF.

The J gene is TRBJ2-5, the V gene TRBV4-1, with 8 bases that match TRBD1. Germline V gene data show CDR1 as MGHRA and CDR2 as YSYEKL. The J segment lost 2 bases and the V segment lost 3 bases, leaving 2 bases of the junction unmatched. The CDR3 covers 14 residues. CDR3: CASSQGTGQETQYF. CDR3 bases: TGCGCCAGCAGCCAGGGGACAGGACAAGAGACCCAGTACTTC.

The rearrangement links TRBV30 to TRBJ1-1, with D uncertain. The CDR3 is 15 amino acids. V shed 4 bases and J shed 2 bases, with 17 bases lying between them. Germline CDR1 and CDR2: GTSNPN and SVGIG (reference sequence). This chain's CDR3 is CAWTHVYGLNTEAFF. DNA for the CDR3: TGTGCCTGGACCCATGTTTACGGGCTTAACACTGAAGCTTTCTTT.

The CDR3 is CATSDFAHEQYF. Written as DNA, the CDR3 is TGTGCCACCAGTGATTTTGCCCACGAGCAGTACTTC. The V call is TRBV24-1, the J call TRBJ2-7; D not resolved. The CDR3 is 12 residues long. Germline values: CDR1 KGHDR, CDR2 SFDVKD. V was shortened by 1 base and J by 5 bases, with 5 bases between the two germline ends.

V usage is TRBV5-4 and J usage is TRBJ2-7; D gene ambiguous. The V gene lost 1 base and the J gene lost 6 bases, with 11 bases spanning the gap. Germline assignment: CDR1 SGHNT and CDR2 YYREEE (reference sequence). The CDR3 totals 13 residues. CDR3 coding DNA: TGTGCCAGCAGCTTGCACTCCTCGCGCGAGCAGTACTTC. Translating it yields CASSLHSSREQYF.

This chain connects TRBV27 to TRBJ2-3; 12 positions agree with TRBD2. CDR1 is MNHEY and CDR2 is SMNVEV in the germline V gene (reference sequence). J lost 6 bases, V lost 6 bases, and 7 bases had no gene match. The CDR3 runs to 15 residues. This chain's CDR3 is CASRNRGLAGDTQYF. The CDR3 nucleotides are TGTGCCAGCAGGAACCGAGGACTAGCGGGGGATACGCAGTATTTT.

V is TRBV2 and J is TRBJ1-5, with D perhaps TRBD1 (5 bases). The CDR3 runs to 15 residues. The germline CDR1 and CDR2 sequences are SNHLY and FYNNEI. V was cut by 5 bases and J by 6 bases, with 17 bases left in between. This CDR3 is CASSQRGGDGQPQHF. CDR3 DNA: TGTGCCAGCAGTCAGCGGGGGGGGGACGGTCAGCCCCAGCATTTT.

The chain employs TRBV3-1 (or the pseudogene TRBV3-2) and TRBJ1-4; the D gene is possibly TRBD1 (6 bases). The CDR3 sequence is 17 residues long. Trimming stripped 4 bases from V and 3 bases from J, with 18 bases between. From germline, CDR1 is LGHDT and CDR2 YNNKEL (reference sequence). CDR3 DNA: TGTGCCAGCAGCCCCTTGAGCGGGGGGCGGGCTAATGAAAAACTGTTTTTT. Its translation is CASSPLSGGRANEKLFF.

The sample holds one count of this clone. This chain connects TRBV2 to TRBJ1-1; D is perhaps TRBD1 (5 bases). V lost 10 bases, J lost 10 bases, and 19 bases lay in between. Germline loops: CDR1 SNHLY, CDR2 FYNNEI. CDR3 size: 12 residues. DNA of the CDR3: TGTGCCACCCAGGGCGACGGTCCCGTAGCTTTCTTT. It yields the protein CATQGDGPVAFF.

The chain recombines TRBV30 with TRBJ2-5, with TRBD1 matching 7 bases. The CDR3 runs 13 residues. Germline V gives CDR1 GTSNPN, CDR2 SVGIG (reference sequence). V shed 3 bases, J shed 4 bases, and the junction held 5 bases outside the gene matches. The CDR3 DNA follows: TGTGCCTGGAGCGACAGGGTTGGAGAGACCCAGTACTTC. Protein product: CAWSDRVGETQYF. The entire variable domain, with the rest obtained from reference TRBV30 and TRBJ2-5, is as follows: SQTIHQWPATLVQPVGSPLSLECTVEGTSNPNLYWYRQAAGRGLQLLFYSVGIGQISSEVPQNLSASRPQDRQFILSSKKLLLSDSGFYLCAWSDRVGETQYFGPGTRLLVL.

The chain is built from TRBV30 and TRBJ1-3, with D unresolved. V shed 2 bases and J shed 3 bases, with 8 bases lying between them. This CDR3 spans 13 amino acids. Germline-derived CDR1 and CDR2 are GTSNPN and SVGIG (reference sequence). The CDR3 sequence is CAWSILRGNTIYF. The CDR3 DNA reads as TGTGCCTGGAGTATTCTTCGTGGAAACACCATATATTTT.

The rearrangement uses TRBV30 and TRBJ2-1, with no clear D. This CDR3 comprises 13 residues. Per the germline V gene, CDR1 is GTSNPN and CDR2 is SVGIG (reference sequence). Trimming stripped 0 bases from V and 5 bases from J, with 8 bases between. CDR3 region: CAWSVHENNEQFF. In DNA form, the CDR3 reads TGTGCCTGGAGTGTACACGAAAACAATGAGCAGTTCTTC.

The V call is TRBV27, the J call TRBJ1-6; no definite D call. This CDR3 spans 15 amino acids. Trimming cost V 7 bases and J 11 bases, with 21 bases left between them. Germline V CDR1 and CDR2: MNHEY, SMNVEV (reference sequence). The CDR3 region is CASTPRTRLRAPLHF. The CDR3 bases are TGTGCCAGCACCCCCAGAACGAGGTTGCGGGCACCCCTCCACTTT.

The chain uses TRBV19 and TRBJ2-3, with 10 bases identical to TRBD2. The germline V gene has CDR1 LNHDA and CDR2 SQIVND (reference sequence). Trimming removed 5 bases from V and 0 bases from J; junction bases left unmatched: 17. CDR3 length equals 20 residues. As DNA, the CDR3 is TGTGCCAGTAGTGGGGTTGCCAGCGGGGGGGCCTTGTTCAGCACAGATACGCAGTATTTT. Protein sequence: CASSGVASGGALFSTDTQYF.

CDR3 amino acids: CASSPGTAYGYTF. CDR3 nucleotides: TGTGCCAGCAGTCCTGGGACAGCTTATGGCTACACCTTC. The chain carries TRBV12-3 or TRBV12-4 and TRBJ1-2, with 7 bases matching TRBD1. The trim removed 5 bases at V and 5 bases at J, leaving 5 bases unmatched. The CDR3 consists of 13 residues.

This clone showed up just a few times. This sequence joins TRBV7-9 and TRBJ2-1; the D gene could be TRBD1 or TRBD2 (6 bases each). Trimming shortened V by 6 bases and J by 0 bases, and 21 bases separated the two germline ends. The length of the CDR3 is 18 residues. Germline V gene lookup returns CDR1 SEHNR and CDR2 FQNEAQ (reference sequence). The chain's CDR3 is CASRTTIGGTSSYNEQFF. CDR3 bases: TGTGCCAGCAGGACGACTATCGGCGGGACAAGCTCCTACAATGAGCAGTTCTTC.

This clone was picked up one time. This rearrangement joins TRBV2 to TRBJ1-2; D is uncertain. This CDR3 spans 13 amino acids. Per the germline V gene, CDR1 is SNHLY and CDR2 is FYNNEI. Between the trimmed V and J ends, which lost 2 bases and 8 bases, there was a span of 12 bases. In DNA form, the CDR3 reads TGTGCCAGCAGTGAAAACGTAGTCGGAGGCTACACCTTC. It encodes CASSENVVGGYTF.

The rearrangement links TRBV7-9 to TRBJ1-2; 7 bases are a match to TRBD1. The CDR3 is 14 amino acids. The V gene's germline CDR1 is SEHNR and CDR2 FQNEAQ (reference sequence). Losses at the gene ends were 6 bases for V and 8 bases for J; bases not matched to a gene: 12. CDR3 in amino acids: CASSYRGGETGYTF. The CDR3 nucleotides read TGTGCCAGCAGTTACAGGGGAGGGGAAACCGGCTACACCTTC.